These T cell receptor beta chains were read from a single sample in a study of T cells in Graves' hyperthyroidism and ophthalmopathy. TCRdb itself ran the multiplex PCR reads through MiXCR, one entry per CDR3 protein. Altogether some 270,000 distinct CDR3 sequences are present, about 14% being singletons, with the ten largest covering roughly 8.5%. Material for sequencing was blood. Receptors originate from a woman under 40 with Graves' hyperthyroidism that later progressed to Graves' ophthalmopathy. Each CDR3 is given with its conserved first and last residue. Size values are once, few and many counts, or a class for expanded clones, and some rows have none.

abundance: many
v_gene: TRBV11-2
j_gene: TRBJ2-6
CDR3aa: CASSVRGPTPGANVLTF

abundance: many
v_gene: TRBV29-1
j_gene: TRBJ1-5
CDR3aa: CSVALGQGWSDQPQHF

abundance: many
v_gene: TRBV7-2
j_gene: TRBJ1-1
CDR3aa: CASSLPEDLRTGTEAFF

abundance: few
v_gene: TRBV19
j_gene: TRBJ2-1
CDR3aa: CASSISDTAYNEQFF

abundance: many
v_gene: TRBV7-8
j_gene: TRBJ1-5
CDR3aa: CASSPGTPLTLTNQPQHF

abundance: many
v_gene: TRBV20-1
j_gene: TRBJ1-4
CDR3aa: CSARARELEKLFF

abundance: many
v_gene: TRBV7-9
j_gene: TRBJ2-6
CDR3aa: CATTPGANVLTF

abundance: many
v_gene: TRBV19
j_gene: TRBJ1-1
CDR3aa: CASSNPGRGGAWGTEAFF

abundance: many
v_gene: TRBV30
j_gene: TRBJ1-5
CDR3aa: CAWRGGGNQPQHF

abundance: many
v_gene: TRBV28
j_gene: TRBJ1-5
CDR3aa: CASSDRLFDQPQHF

abundance: few
v_gene: TRBV4-1
j_gene: TRBJ1-1
CDR3aa: CASSQYPRWGGEAFF

abundance: -
v_gene: TRBV19
j_gene: TRBJ1-3
CDR3aa: CASTADGISGNTIYF

abundance: many
v_gene: TRBV6-5
j_gene: TRBJ2-7
CDR3aa: CASSYSIAYEQYF

abundance: many
v_gene: TRBV7-2
j_gene: TRBJ2-7
CDR3aa: CASKLAGGYEQYF

abundance: many
v_gene: TRBV29-1
j_gene: TRBJ2-1
CDR3aa: CSGLAGVNNEQFF

abundance: many
v_gene: TRBV20-1
j_gene: TRBJ2-7
CDR3aa: CSARADREWAEQYF

abundance: many
v_gene: TRBV11-2
j_gene: TRBJ2-1
CDR3aa: CASSSSGRRDEQFF

abundance: many
v_gene: TRBV6-1
j_gene: TRBJ1-1
CDR3aa: CASKGPMNTEAFF

abundance: -
v_gene: TRBV12-3/TRBV12-4
j_gene: TRBJ2-3
CDR3aa: CATAGRGSPRVSTDTQYF

abundance: many
v_gene: TRBV29-1
j_gene: TRBJ2-3
CDR3aa: CSVEGGLAGGTDTQYF

abundance: -
v_gene: TRBV7-7
j_gene: TRBJ2-1
CDR3aa: CASSFPGRELNEQFF

abundance: -
v_gene: TRBV10-3
j_gene: TRBJ2-7
CDR3aa: CAISELGVPLEQYF

abundance: many
v_gene: TRBV29-1
j_gene: TRBJ1-1
CDR3aa: CSVRMAVNTEAFF

abundance: many
v_gene: TRBV29-1
j_gene: TRBJ2-7
CDR3aa: CSVVRGSSYEQYF

abundance: many
v_gene: TRBV30
j_gene: TRBJ1-5
CDR3aa: CAWRQDGDQPQHF

abundance: -
v_gene: TRBV19
j_gene: TRBJ1-5
CDR3aa: CASSIIGDRVNQPQHF

abundance: many
v_gene: TRBV10-3
j_gene: TRBJ2-2
CDR3aa: CAISTGLAGGRTGELFF

abundance: many
v_gene: TRBV10-3
j_gene: TRBJ1-2
CDR3aa: CAISEGQDLLYGYTF

abundance: many
v_gene: TRBV12-3/TRBV12-4
j_gene: TRBJ2-2
CDR3aa: CASSFWAGWSGELFF

abundance: many
v_gene: TRBV6-2/TRBV6-3
j_gene: TRBJ2-7
CDR3aa: CASSYMSDVYEQYF

abundance: many
v_gene: TRBV10-3
j_gene: TRBJ2-7
CDR3aa: CAISRTSGSNEQYF

abundance: many
v_gene: TRBV10-2
j_gene: TRBJ2-7
CDR3aa: CASTRLESSYEQYF